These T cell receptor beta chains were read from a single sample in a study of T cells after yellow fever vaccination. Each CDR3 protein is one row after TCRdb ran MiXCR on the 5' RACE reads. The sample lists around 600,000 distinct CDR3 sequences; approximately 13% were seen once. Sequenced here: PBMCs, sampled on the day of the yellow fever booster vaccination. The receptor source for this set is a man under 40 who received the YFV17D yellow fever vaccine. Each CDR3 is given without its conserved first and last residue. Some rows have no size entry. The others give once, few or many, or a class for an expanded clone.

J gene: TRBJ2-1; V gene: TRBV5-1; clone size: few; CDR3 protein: ASTWGGGSNEQF
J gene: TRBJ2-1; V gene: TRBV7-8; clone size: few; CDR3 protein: ASSIRDRGNEQF
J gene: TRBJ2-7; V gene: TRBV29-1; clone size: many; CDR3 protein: SVVGTGRYEQY
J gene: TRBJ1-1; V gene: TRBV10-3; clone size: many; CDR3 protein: AIRGDTEAF
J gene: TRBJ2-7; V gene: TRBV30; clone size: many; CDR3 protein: AWSPRREQY
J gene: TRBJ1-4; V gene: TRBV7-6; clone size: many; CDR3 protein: ASTLGPGGNEKLF
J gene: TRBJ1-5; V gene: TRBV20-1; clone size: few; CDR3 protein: SARGGGGGRTGQPQH
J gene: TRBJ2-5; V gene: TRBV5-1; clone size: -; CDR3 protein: ASSVLAGGRETQY
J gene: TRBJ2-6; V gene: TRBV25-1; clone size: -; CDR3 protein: ASSDPGMTGANVLT
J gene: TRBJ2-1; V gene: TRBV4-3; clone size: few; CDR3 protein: ASSQDLEYNEQF
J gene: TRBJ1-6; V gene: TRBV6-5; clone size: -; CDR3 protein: ASSFRQGDSPLH
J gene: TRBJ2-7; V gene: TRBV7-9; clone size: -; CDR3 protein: ASSSSSPEGIYEQY
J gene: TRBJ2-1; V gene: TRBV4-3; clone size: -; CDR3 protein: ASSQDLLAGAHNEQF
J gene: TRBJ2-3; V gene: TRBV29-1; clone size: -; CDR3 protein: SARGVVIDTQY
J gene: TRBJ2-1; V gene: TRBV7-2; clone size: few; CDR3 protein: ASSLGGQSNNEQF
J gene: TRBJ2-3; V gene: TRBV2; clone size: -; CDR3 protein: ASSELSAASTDTQY
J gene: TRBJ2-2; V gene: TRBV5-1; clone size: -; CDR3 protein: ASSVTEGNTGELF
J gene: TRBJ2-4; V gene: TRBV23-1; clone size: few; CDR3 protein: ASSQFRAGAGKNIQY
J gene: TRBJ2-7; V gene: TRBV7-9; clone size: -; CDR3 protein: ASSLGWVATSYEQY
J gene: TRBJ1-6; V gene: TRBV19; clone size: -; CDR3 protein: ASRDERAYNSPLH
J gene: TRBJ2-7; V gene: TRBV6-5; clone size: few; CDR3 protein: ASSYSWLAGGYEQY
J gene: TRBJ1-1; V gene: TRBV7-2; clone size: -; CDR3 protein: ASSLGSRQTEAF
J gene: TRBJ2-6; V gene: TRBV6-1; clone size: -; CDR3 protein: ASAPGDRAGANVLT
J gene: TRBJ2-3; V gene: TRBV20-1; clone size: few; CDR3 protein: SASSLGRTDTQY
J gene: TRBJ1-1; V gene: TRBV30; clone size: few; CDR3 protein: AWSVMNTEAF
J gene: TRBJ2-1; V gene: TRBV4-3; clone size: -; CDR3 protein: ASTHRVAGAVGEQF
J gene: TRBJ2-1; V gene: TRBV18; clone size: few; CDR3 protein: ASSPFRTDSNEQF
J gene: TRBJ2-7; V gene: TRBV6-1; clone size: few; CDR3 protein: ASRKRAYEQY
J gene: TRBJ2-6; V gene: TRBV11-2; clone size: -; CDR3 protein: ASSNTGAGANVLT
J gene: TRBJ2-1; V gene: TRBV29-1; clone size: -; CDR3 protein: SVETRELLYNEQF
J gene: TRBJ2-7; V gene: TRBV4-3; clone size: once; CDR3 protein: ASSRTQGGTYEQY
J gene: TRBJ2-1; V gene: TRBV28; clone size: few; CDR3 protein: ASTLRMLGGNEQF
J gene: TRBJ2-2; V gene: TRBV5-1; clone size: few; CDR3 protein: ASSWALGQSPAGELF
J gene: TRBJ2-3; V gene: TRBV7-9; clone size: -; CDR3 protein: ASSSGQTQY
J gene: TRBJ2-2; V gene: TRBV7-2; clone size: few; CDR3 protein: ASSFAGGINIGELF
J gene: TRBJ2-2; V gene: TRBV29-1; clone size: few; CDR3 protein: SVVHTSTGELF
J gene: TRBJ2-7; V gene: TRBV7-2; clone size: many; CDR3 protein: ASSSGGGPYEQY
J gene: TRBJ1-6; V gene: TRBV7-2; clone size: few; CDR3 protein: ASRGSNNSPLH
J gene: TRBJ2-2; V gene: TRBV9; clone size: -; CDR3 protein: ASSETSNTGELF
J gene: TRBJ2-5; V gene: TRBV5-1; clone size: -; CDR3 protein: ASSLSGTETQY
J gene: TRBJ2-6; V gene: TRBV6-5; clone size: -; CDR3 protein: ASSYSWQSSGANVLT
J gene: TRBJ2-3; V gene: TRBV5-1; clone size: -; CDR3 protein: ASTGGTEPTDTQY
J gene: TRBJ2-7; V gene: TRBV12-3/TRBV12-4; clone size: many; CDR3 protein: ASSLPGVPTYEQY
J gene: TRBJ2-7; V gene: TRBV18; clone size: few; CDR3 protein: ASSPPGTPLGEQY
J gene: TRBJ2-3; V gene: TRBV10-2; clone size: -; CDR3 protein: ASRGQVLAGGPGQY
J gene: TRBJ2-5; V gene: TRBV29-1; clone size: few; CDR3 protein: SVEDLGRRIQETQY
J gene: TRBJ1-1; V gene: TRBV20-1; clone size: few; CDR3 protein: SARDGGQNTEAF
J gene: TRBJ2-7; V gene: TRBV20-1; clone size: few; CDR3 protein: SARAHSSYEQY
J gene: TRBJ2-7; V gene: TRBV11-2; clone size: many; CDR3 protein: ASSPFQVAGGEQY
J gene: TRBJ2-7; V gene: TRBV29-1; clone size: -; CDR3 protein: SASGGLYEQY
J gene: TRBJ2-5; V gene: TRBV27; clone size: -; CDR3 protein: ASSWTYQETQY
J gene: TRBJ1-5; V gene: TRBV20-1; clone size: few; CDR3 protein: SARGQGSYSNQPQH
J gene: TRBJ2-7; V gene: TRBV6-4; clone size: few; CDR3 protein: ASSDLGGPHGLRFEQY
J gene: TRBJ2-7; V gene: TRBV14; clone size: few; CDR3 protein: ASSQGAPLEQY
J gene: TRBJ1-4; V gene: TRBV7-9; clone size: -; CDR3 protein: ASSFDLWGEKLF
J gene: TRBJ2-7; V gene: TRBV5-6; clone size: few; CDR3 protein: ASSTLWDILGGDSYEQY
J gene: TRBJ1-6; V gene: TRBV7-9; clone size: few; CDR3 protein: ASSRWTGSGSPLH
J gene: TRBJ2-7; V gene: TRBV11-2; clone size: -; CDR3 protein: ASSLVLAGGSLGEQY